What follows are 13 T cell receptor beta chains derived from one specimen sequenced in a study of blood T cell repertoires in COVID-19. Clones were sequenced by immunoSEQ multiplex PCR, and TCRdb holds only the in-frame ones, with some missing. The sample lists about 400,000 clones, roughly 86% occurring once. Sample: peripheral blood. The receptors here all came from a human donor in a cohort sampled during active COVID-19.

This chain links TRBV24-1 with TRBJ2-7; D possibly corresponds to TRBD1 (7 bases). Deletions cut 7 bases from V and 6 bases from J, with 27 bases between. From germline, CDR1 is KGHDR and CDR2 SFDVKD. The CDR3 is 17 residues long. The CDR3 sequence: CATRHQRGAGGHREQYF. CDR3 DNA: TGTGCCACCAGGCACCAAAGGGGGGCAGGGGGTCACCGCGAGCAGTACTTC.

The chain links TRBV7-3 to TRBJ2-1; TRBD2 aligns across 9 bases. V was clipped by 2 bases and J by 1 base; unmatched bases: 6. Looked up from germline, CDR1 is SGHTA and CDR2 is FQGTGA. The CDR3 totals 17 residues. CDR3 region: CASSLAGGPGSYNEQFF. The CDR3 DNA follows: TGTGCCAGCAGCTTAGCGGGGGGGCCCGGTTCCTACAATGAGCAGTTCTTC.

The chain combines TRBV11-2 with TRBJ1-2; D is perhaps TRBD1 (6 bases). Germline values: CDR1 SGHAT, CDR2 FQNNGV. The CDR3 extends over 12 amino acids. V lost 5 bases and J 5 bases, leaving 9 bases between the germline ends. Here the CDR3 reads CASSTGQYGYTF. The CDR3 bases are TGTGCCAGCAGCACCGGACAGTATGGCTACACCTTC.

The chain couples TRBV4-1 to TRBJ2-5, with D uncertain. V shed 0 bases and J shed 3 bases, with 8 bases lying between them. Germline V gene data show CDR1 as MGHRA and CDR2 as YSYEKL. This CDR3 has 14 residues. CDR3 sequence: CASSQDLFEETQYF. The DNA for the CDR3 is TGCGCCAGCAGCCAAGACCTCTTCGAAGAGACCCAGTACTTC.

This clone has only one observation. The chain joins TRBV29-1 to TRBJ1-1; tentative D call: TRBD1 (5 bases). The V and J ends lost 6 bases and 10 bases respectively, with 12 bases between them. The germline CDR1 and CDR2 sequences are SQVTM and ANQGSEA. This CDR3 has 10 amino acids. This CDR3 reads CSVNTGGAFF. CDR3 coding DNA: TGCAGCGTCAACACCGGGGGAGCTTTCTTT.

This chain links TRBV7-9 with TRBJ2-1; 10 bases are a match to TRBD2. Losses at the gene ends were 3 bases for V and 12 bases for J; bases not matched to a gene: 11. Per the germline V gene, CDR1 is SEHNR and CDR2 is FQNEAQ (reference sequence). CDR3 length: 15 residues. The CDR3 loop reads CASSLRSGRDQGQFF. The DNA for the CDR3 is TGTGCCAGCAGCTTGAGAAGCGGGAGGGATCAAGGGCAGTTCTTC.

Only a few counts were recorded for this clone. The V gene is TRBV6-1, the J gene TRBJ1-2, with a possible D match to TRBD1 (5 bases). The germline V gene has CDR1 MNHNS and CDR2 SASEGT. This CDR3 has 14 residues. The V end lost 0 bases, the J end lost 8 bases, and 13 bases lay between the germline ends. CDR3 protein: CASSEAGGLGGYTF. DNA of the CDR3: TGTGCCAGCAGTGAAGCGGGGGGGTTAGGAGGCTACACCTTC.

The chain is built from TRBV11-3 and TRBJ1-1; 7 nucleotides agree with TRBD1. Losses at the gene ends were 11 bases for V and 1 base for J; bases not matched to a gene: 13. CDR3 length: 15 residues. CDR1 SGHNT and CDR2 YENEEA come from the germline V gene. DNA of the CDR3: TGTGCCGAGACAATACAGGGGACCCCGAACACTGAAGCTTTCTTT. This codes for CAETIQGTPNTEAFF.

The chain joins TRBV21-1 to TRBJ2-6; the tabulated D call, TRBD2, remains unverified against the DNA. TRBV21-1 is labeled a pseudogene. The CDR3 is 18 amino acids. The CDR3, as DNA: TGTGCCAGCAGCAAAACTAAGCGGGAAGGGACTGGGGCCAACGTCCTGACTTTC. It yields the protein CASSKTKREGTGANVLTF.

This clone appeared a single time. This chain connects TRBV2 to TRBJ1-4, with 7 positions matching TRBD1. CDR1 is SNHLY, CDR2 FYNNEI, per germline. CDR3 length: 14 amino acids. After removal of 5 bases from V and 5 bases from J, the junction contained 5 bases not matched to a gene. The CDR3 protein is CASSNRGANEKLFF. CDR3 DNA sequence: TGTGCCAGCAGTAACAGGGGCGCAAATGAAAAACTGTTTTTT.

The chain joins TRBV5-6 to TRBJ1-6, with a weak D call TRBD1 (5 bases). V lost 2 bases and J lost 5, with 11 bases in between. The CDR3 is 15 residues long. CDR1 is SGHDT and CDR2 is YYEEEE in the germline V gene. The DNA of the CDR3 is TGTGCCAGCAGCTTAATTTCGGGGGATAATTCACCCCTCCACTTT. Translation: CASSLISGDNSPLHF.

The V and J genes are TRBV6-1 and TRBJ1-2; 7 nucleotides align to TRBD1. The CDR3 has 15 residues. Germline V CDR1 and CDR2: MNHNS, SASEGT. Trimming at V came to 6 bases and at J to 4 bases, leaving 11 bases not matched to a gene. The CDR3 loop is CASRPRPDRAYGYTF. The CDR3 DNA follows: TGTGCCAGCAGACCCCGCCCAGACAGGGCCTATGGCTACACCTTC.

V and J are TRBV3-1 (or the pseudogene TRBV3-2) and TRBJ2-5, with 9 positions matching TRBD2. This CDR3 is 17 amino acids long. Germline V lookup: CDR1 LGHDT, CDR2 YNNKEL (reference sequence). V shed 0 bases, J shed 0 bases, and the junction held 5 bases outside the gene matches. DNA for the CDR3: TGTGCCAGCAGCCAAGAAGTGAGCGGGGGGAACCAAGAGACCCAGTACTTC. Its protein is CASSQEVSGGNQETQYF.